These T cell receptor beta chains were read from a single sample in a study of CD8 T cells in ankylosing spondylitis. MiXCR, applied by TCRdb to the 5' RACE reads, yields one record per CDR3 protein. The table includes 200,000 to 250,000 distinct CDR3 sequences, about 10% detected once. Specimen: blood, either unsorted or a sorted T cell fraction (not recorded which). These receptor sequences come from a male donor with ankylosing spondylitis or in good health (not recorded which). Both conserved end residues are part of each CDR3. D genes are given only for firm matches. Only part of the rows carry a size: once, few, many, or a class if the clone is expanded.

D	J	V	size	CDR3	DNA
-	TRBJ2-2	TRBV27	-	CASSLRGVKLTGELFF	TGTGCCAGCAGTTTAAGGGGGGTGAAGCTGACCGGGGAGCTGTTTTTT
-	TRBJ2-3	TRBV20-1	many	CSVGTYISTDTQYF	TGCAGCGTAGGAACGTATATTAGCACAGATACGCAGTATTTT
-	TRBJ2-2	TRBV7-2	-	CASSWAGTKNTGELFF	TGTGCCAGCAGCTGGGCGGGGACCAAGAACACCGGGGAGCTGTTTTTT
-	TRBJ2-5	TRBV7-3	few	CASSIAPGRETQYF	TGTGCCAGCAGTATCGCCCCAGGCCGGGAGACCCAGTACTTC
-	TRBJ2-5	TRBV7-3	-	CASSLSPQETQYF	TGTGCCAGCAGCTTAAGTCCCCAAGAGACCCAGTACTTC
-	TRBJ2-1	TRBV28	many	CASSLQGTGKWNEQFF	TGTGCCAGCAGTTTGCAGGGAACAGGGAAATGGAATGAGCAGTTCTTC
TRBD2	TRBJ2-1	TRBV3-1	-	CASSQVPAGDSYNEQFF	TGTGCCAGCAGCCAAGTTCCAGCGGGGGATTCCTACAATGAGCAGTTCTTC
-	TRBJ2-4	TRBV5-6	many	CASSLIASGAKNIQYF	TGTGCCAGCAGCTTGATAGCCTCTGGGGCCAAAAACATTCAGTACTTC
TRBD2	TRBJ2-7	TRBV28	-	CASILRSGGAHEQYF	TGTGCCAGCATCCTACGTAGCGGGGGTGCCCACGAGCAGTACTTC
-	TRBJ1-2	TRBV5-1	-	CASSLGFEYGYTF	TGCGCCAGCAGCTTGGGATTCGAGTATGGCTACACCTTC
TRBD1	TRBJ1-3	TRBV28	-	CASSFQGAMGNTIYF	TGTGCCAGCAGTTTCCAGGGGGCGATGGGGAACACCATATATTTT
TRBD1	TRBJ1-5	TRBV5-6	few	CASSWSTGVSNQPQHF	TGTGCCAGCAGCTGGAGCACAGGGGTGAGCAATCAGCCCCAGCATTTT
-	TRBJ1-3	TRBV7-3	few	CASSSAQGNTIYF	TGTGCCAGCAGCTCCGCCCAGGGAAACACCATATATTTT
TRBD1	TRBJ2-7	TRBV7-8	many	CASSLSTGSEQYF	TGTGCCAGCAGCTTATCGACAGGGTCCGAGCAGTACTTC
-	TRBJ2-3	TRBV29-1	many	CSSAQGGSDTQYF	TGCAGCTCGGCCCAGGGAGGTAGTGATACGCAGTATTTT
TRBD2	TRBJ2-1	TRBV12-3/TRBV12-4	few	CATAGGGSNEQFF	TGTGCCACAGCGGGCGGGGGTTCCAATGAGCAGTTCTTC
-	TRBJ1-4	TRBV5-6	many	CASSLAPGEKLFF	TGTGCCAGCAGCTTGGCTCCGGGTGAAAAACTGTTTTTT
TRBD2	TRBJ2-7	TRBV3-1	-	CASCLLAGASYEQYF	TGTGCCAGCTGCTTACTAGCGGGGGCCTCCTACGAGCAGTACTTC
-	TRBJ2-7	TRBV6-2/TRBV6-3	-	CASSYPPGGTTTYEQYF	TGTGCCAGCAGTTACCCACCCGGGGGGACAACCACCTACGAGCAGTACTTC
TRBD2	TRBJ2-2	TRBV15	many	CATSAGANTGELFF	TGTGCCACCAGCGCGGGGGCGAACACCGGGGAGCTGTTTTTT
TRBD1	TRBJ2-2	TRBV5-1	many	CASSADRANTGELFF	TGCGCCAGCAGCGCGGACAGGGCGAACACCGGGGAGCTGTTTTTT
-	TRBJ2-2	TRBV6-5	many	CASSYSPDWNTGELFF	TGTGCCAGCAGTTACTCCCCGGATTGGAACACCGGGGAGCTGTTTTTT
-	TRBJ2-1	TRBV5-1	few	CASQWGLNNEQFF	TGCGCCAGCCAGTGGGGGCTAAACAATGAGCAGTTCTTC
-	TRBJ2-7	TRBV28	-	CASILPPSSEQYF	TGTGCCAGCATTTTGCCACCCTCCAGCGAGCAGTACTTC
-	TRBJ1-4	TRBV7-3	many	CASSPSSNEKLFF	TGTGCCAGCAGCCCCTCGAGTAATGAAAAACTGTTTTTT
TRBD1	TRBJ1-5	TRBV6-5	many	CASSYRTGGDQPQHF	TGTGCCAGCAGTTACCGGACAGGGGGGGATCAGCCCCAGCATTTT
-	TRBJ2-3	TRBV10-3	few	CAISEGFKDTQYF	TGTGCCATCAGTGAGGGATTCAAAGATACGCAGTATTTT
TRBD1	TRBJ2-5	TRBV5-1	-	CASSWDRQETQYF	TGCGCCAGCAGCTGGGACAGACAAGAGACCCAGTACTTC
-	TRBJ1-1	TRBV6-1	few	CASRIITEAFF	TGTGCCAGCAGGATCATCACTGAAGCTTTCTTT
-	TRBJ1-5	TRBV21-1	many	CASSRGSESNQPQHF	TGTGCCAGCAGCAGGGGAAGCGAGAGCAATCAGCCCCAGCATTTT
TRBD1	TRBJ2-7	TRBV11-2	many	CASSFLPTGGTYEQYF	TGTGCCAGCAGCTTCCTACCGACAGGGGGAACCTACGAGCAGTACTTC
TRBD1	TRBJ1-5	TRBV2	few	CASRLGQGASQPQHF	TGTGCCAGCAGATTGGGACAGGGGGCCAGTCAGCCCCAGCATTTT
TRBD2	TRBJ2-2	TRBV12-3/TRBV12-4	many	CASRRAGGRRELFF	TGTGCCAGCCGTCGGGCGGGGGGGCGGCGGGAGCTGTTTTTT
TRBD1	TRBJ1-1	TRBV9	many	CASSATGTGDTEAFF	TGTGCCAGCAGCGCCACCGGGACAGGGGACACTGAAGCTTTCTTT
TRBD1	TRBJ1-1	TRBV20-1	few	CSARGGQATHTEAFF	TGCAGTGCCCGGGGGGGACAGGCCACTCACACTGAAGCTTTCTTT
TRBD1	TRBJ1-1	TRBV6-1	many	CASSPGTGIHMYAFF	TGTGCCAGCAGTCCTGGGACAGGAATCCATATGTACGCTTTCTTT
-	TRBJ2-4	TRBV20-1	many	CSAPVSIAKNIQYF	TGCAGTGCTCCTGTGTCGATAGCCAAAAACATTCAGTACTTC
TRBD1	TRBJ2-3	TRBV20-1	many	CSATDGDRGPTDTQYF	TGCAGTGCTACCGATGGGGACAGGGGACCCACAGATACGCAGTATTTT
-	TRBJ1-1	TRBV29-1	many	CSGSGTLNTEAFF	TGCAGCGGGTCCGGGACGTTGAACACTGAAGCTTTCTTT
TRBD1	TRBJ2-5	TRBV7-2	many	CASSPGQGLETQYF	TGTGCCAGCAGCCCCGGACAGGGTTTGGAGACCCAGTACTTC
-	TRBJ1-6	TRBV6-1	many	CASSGGGRVNSPLHF	TGTGCCAGCAGCGGGGGTGGGAGAGTTAATTCACCCCTCCACTTT
-	TRBJ2-7	TRBV5-1	-	CASSRDTGVYEQYF	TGCGCCAGCAGCCGGGACACCGGGGTCTACGAGCAGTACTTC
-	TRBJ1-1	TRBV2	-	CATSDERNTEAFF	TGTGCCACCAGTGACGAACGGAACACTGAAGCTTTCTTT
TRBD1	TRBJ1-1	TRBV7-3	few	CASSFQGADTEAFF	TGTGCCAGCAGCTTTCAGGGGGCCGACACTGAAGCTTTCTTT
-	TRBJ2-2	TRBV5-1	many	CASSLDRVNTGELFF	TGCGCCAGCAGCTTGGACAGGGTCAACACCGGGGAGCTGTTTTTT
TRBD1	TRBJ1-1	TRBV7-9	-	CAGSSRLQGKNTEAFF	TGTGCCGGCAGCTCAAGACTACAGGGGAAGAACACTGAAGCTTTCTTT
TRBD2	TRBJ2-7	TRBV3-1	few	CASSQRGGYEQYF	TGTGCCAGCAGCCAACGGGGGGGCTACGAGCAGTACTTC
TRBD2	TRBJ2-5	TRBV2	-	CATSAGLGETQYF	TGTGCCACCTCAGCGGGGCTCGGGGAGACCCAGTACTTC
-	TRBJ1-1	TRBV12-3/TRBV12-4	few	CASSFPGAAFF	TGTGCCAGCAGTTTTCCGGGGGCGGCTTTCTTT
-	TRBJ1-1	TRBV5-5	many	CASSPGQVEAFF	TGTGCCAGCAGCCCTGGACAAGTTGAAGCTTTCTTT
-	TRBJ2-7	TRBV20-1	-	CSAKNDGLTYEQYF	TGCAGTGCTAAAAACGACGGACTGACCTACGAGCAGTACTTC
TRBD1	TRBJ1-4	TRBV12-3/TRBV12-4	many	CASNLVGWGQGAPNEKLFF	TGTGCGAGCAATTTAGTGGGGTGGGGACAGGGGGCACCTAATGAAAAACTGTTTTTT
-	TRBJ2-5	TRBV28	few	CASSDPRKGGKETQYF	TGTGCCAGCAGTGACCCCCGGAAAGGGGGGAAAGAGACCCAGTACTTC
TRBD1	TRBJ2-3	TRBV7-2	many	CASSDRQGSVSTQYF	TGTGCCAGCAGCGACCGACAGGGGTCCGTCTCGACGCAGTATTTT
-	TRBJ2-1	TRBV5-1	many	CASSLRQVDYEQFF	TGCGCCAGCAGCTTGAGACAGGTAGACTATGAGCAGTTCTTC
TRBD2	TRBJ2-3	TRBV28	-	CASRSGTSARADTQYF	TGTGCCAGCAGATCCGGGACTAGCGCCCGGGCAGATACGCAGTATTTT
-	TRBJ2-4	TRBV27	few	CASSFRGSNIQYF	TGTGCCAGCAGTTTTCGGGGATCCAACATTCAGTACTTC